This T cell receptor (beta chain) derives from a study of T cell responses to AZD1222 COVID-19 vaccine. Study-level points and caveats: Receipt of two AZD1222 doses was followed by a rise in Spike-specific TCR breadth and depth.

The method was immunoSEQ multiplex PCR; TCRdb's version includes in-frame clones alone and lacks a portion of them. This sample carries about 110,000 clones, nearly 90% of them seen once, and the ten largest clones take 3.2%. The CDR3 sequence is 13 residues long. Of note for this clone: No antigen is known for it.

The V call is TRBV21-1, the J call TRBJ2-7; TRBD2, the D gene given by the table, was not confirmed from the DNA. TRBV21-1 is deemed a pseudogene. This clonotype was sampled from an adult in good health. The source was peripheral blood, collected on day 0 of AZD1222 vaccination. The CDR3 DNA reads as TGTGCCAGCGTAAAGTCGGGTGACTACGAGCAGTACTTC. It yields the protein CASVKSGDYEQYF.